This record concerns one T cell receptor beta chain sequence. The antigen this receptor binds is unknown. No base quality information exists; no much larger clone differs at one position. The sample originates from a study of T cells in Graves' hyperthyroidism and ophthalmopathy (dated by TCRdb to the late 2010s). As for the study more broadly: TCR V-J signatures able to tell the groups apart were searched for in a discovery cohort of 100 patients, of whom more than 40 had Graves' ophthalmopathy and 57 had stable Graves' hyperthyroidism. Prospective prediction of ophthalmopathy was tested in an independent validation cohort of fewer than 20 hyperthyroidism patients and roughly 16 patients who later progressed to ophthalmopathy. For training and testing, the 100 patients in the discovery cohort were randomly divided in a 7:3 ratio. In addition, the study compared T-cell repertoires in thyroid tissue and in blood from roughly six Graves' hyperthyroidism patients. Once sampling was done, hyperthyroidism patients were given methimazole at a starting dose of 30 mg daily, whereas ophthalmopathy patients were given high-dose intravenous methylprednisolone. According to the paper, TCR Vbeta CDR3 sequencing was carried out on approximately 140 peripheral blood samples, which came from about 45 ophthalmopathy, 80 or so hyperthyroidism and some 17 progressor patients. Broad study findings and their caveats: In validation, the model predicted progression to ophthalmopathy with around 71% sensitivity and over 72% specificity, a median of around six months before onset. Most expanded thyroid clonotypes (frequency above 0.001) were also found in blood, which suggests that blood repertoires may mirror thyroid immune responses. Sample size was not statistically predetermined, and investigators were not blinded to group allocation. A 13 V-J signature model separated ophthalmopathy from stable hyperthyroidism, with nearly 90% sensitivity and just under 84% specificity in cross-validation and 80%/75% in testing.

V loses 0 bases, J loses 8 bases, and the germline ends lie 13 bases apart. The germline V gene encodes CDR1 WSHSY and CDR2 SAAADI. From the cysteine through the phenylalanine, the CDR3 covers 15 amino acids. CDR3 DNA only is kept here, 45 bases in frame from base 1. Graves' hyperthyroidism was defined as stable when no progression to ophthalmopathy occurred over 18 months of follow-up. The hyperthyroidism patients were between 18 and 65 years old and newly diagnosed, with a disease duration of less than 2 months. Any patient with an uncontrolled infection, another autoimmune disease, pregnancy or lactation was excluded. Diagnoses were established on the basis of clinical symptoms, serum thyroxine and TRAb, thyroid ultrasound, and orbital computed tomography. Trizol reagent was used to extract total RNA, and RNA quality was then checked on an Agilent 2100 Bioanalyzer. The TCR beta CDR3 regions were amplified from the RNA transcripts. For the first round of RT-PCR on the TCR CDR3, the HTBI primer set was used together with the Qiagen OneStep RT-PCR kit. Libraries were constructed in a second round of multiplex PCR, after which size selection and purification were performed. The libraries were sequenced on an Illumina HiSeq2000 using paired-end 100 bp reads. As for the authors' bioinformatics: Raw data were processed with SOAPnuke, discarding reads with adapters, uncalled bases, mean Phred below 15, or no exact constant-primer or identifier match. High-quality paired reads were merged using COPE v1.2.5, and each unique nucleotide sequence was defined as a clonotype. Clonotypes were aligned to IMGT TRBV, TRBD and TRBJ reference segments using MiTCR v1.1. The analysis included only V-J combinations with a frequency above 0.0001, which together covered 99.2% of the repertoires. The TCS score was defined as the ratio of F50 (clonal expansion) to E x V (chaos), calculated using BLOSUM62-based TCRdist between CDR3 peptides within each V-J. Welch's t-statistics and random forest reduced roughly 530 V-J features to 10 to 15, which were used in a naive Bayes classifier (R e1071). Thyroid-blood repertoire similarity was quantified with the Morisita-Horn index. The public reads were reprocessed in TCRdb via fastp at Q25 and MiXCR, keeping in-frame beta chains. Each entry merges the rows of one CDR3 protein and shows their most common DNA and genes. Here the V and J calls rest on TCRdb's processing, not on the authors' analysis. The sample yields a few hundred thousand distinct CDR3 sequences; about 43% were counted once. The top ten clones comprise more than 7.5% of the sample.

The sample was peripheral blood or thyroid tissue (not recorded which). This receptor chain uses TRBV10-2 and TRBJ1-4; a confident D gene designation cannot be given. The TCR sequence derives from a woman aged 18-29 years with Graves' hyperthyroidism. The CDR3 has the sequence CASSESRGMEEKLFF. The DNA is TGCGCCAGCAGTGAGTCAAGAGGGATGGAGGAAAAACTGTTTTTT.